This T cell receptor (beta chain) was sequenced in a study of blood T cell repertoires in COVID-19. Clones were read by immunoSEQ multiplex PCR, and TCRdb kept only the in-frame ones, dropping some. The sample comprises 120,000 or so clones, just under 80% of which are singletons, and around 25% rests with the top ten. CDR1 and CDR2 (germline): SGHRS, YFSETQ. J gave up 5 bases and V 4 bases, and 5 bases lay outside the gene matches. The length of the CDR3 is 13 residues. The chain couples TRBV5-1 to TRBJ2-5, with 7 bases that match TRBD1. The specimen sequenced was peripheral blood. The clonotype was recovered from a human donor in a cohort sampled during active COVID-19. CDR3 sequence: CASSRQGSETQYF. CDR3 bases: TGCGCCAGCAGCCGACAGGGATCCGAGACCCAGTACTTC.